This TCR beta chain was captured in a study of cytomegalovirus exposure and HLA in healthy donors. The CDR3 consists of 16 residues. Per germline, CDR1 MNHEY and CDR2 SMNVEV (reference sequence). After removal of 4 bases from V and 6 bases from J, the junction contained 11 bases not matched to a gene. Some clones are missing from TCRdb's copy, which holds only in-frame ones; the method was immunoSEQ multiplex PCR. The data show around 60,000 clones, almost 97% seen once. The chain employs TRBV27 and TRBJ2-1; 8 nucleotides agree with TRBD2. The sequence derives from a woman under 30 in good health and CMV-seronegative. The sample taken for sequencing was PBMCs. CDR3 amino acids: CASSWSAGETGNEQFF. CDR3 coding DNA: TGTGCCAGCAGTTGGTCAGCGGGAGAAACCGGCAATGAGCAGTTCTTC.